This T cell receptor beta chain came from a study of blood T cell repertoires in COVID-19 (dated by TCRdb to 2018 to 2020). About the investigation overall: The collaborator samples originated in the United States, Italy and Spain and spanned the acute and convalescent phases of COVID-19. HLA class I and class II types, where available, came from metadata supplied by the sample provider rather than from assay-based typing. Subjects who had been exposed to COVID-19, were actively infected with it, or had recovered from it provided the deeply sampled blood TCRbeta repertoires that made up the dataset. A de-identified subject ID, COVID-19 status, age in years and sex were almost always included in the sample metadata. The repertoires were released in a freely available public database intended as a resource for research on the immune response to SARS-CoV-2. The samples were drawn from the first 160 participants of the ongoing ImmuneRACE study and from 1,254 subjects provided by 6 global collaborators. The material from the prospective study consisted of cDNA or gDNA derived from T cells, B-cell-depleted T cells, or PBMCs.

Looking up the germline V gene yields CDR1 SNHLY and CDR2 FYNNEI. Measured from the cysteine to the phenylalanine, the CDR3 is 14 residues long. CDR3 DNA only is kept here, 42 bases in frame from base 1. The trim is 6 bases for V and 2 bases for J, with a gap of 13 bases between the germline ends. Study-wide findings and limitations: Clinical and demographic metadata were provided uncurated, with the amount varying by source and participant.

TCRbeta CDR3 regions were amplified from genomic DNA by means of the immunoSEQ Assay, a bias-controlled multiplex PCR. As for how the authors treated the data: The number of nucleated cells in each sample was estimated by amplification of reference gene primers within the assay. To quantify the absolute abundance of each unique TCRbeta CDR3 rearrangement, sequence reads were collapsed and filtered. For each sample, productive Simpson clonality was calculated as the square root of Simpson's diversity index over productive rearrangements. What TCRdb holds here is the immuneACCESS table cut down to in-frame rearrangements. Part of the clones is not present; checked against another copy, under half of the missing clones reflect an unresolved V gene, and the others are unexplained. The DNA gave D and trimming, while V, J and clone size come from that table. This sample is represented by approximately 210,000 clones; more than 75% of them were singletons. Less than 20% of the sample goes to the ten largest clones.

Participants in the prospective study were aged about 18 to 100 years, lived in more than 20 United States geographic areas, and enrolled through a virtual design. In the prospective study, cohorts were assigned on the basis of participant-reported clinical history obtained from a screening survey and a study questionnaire. In the prospective study, mobile phlebotomists collected whole blood, serum and a nasopharyngeal or oropharyngeal swab from each participant. Additional blood draws and questionnaires over an approximately two-month period could optionally be provided by prospective study participants. Blood samples from the prospective study were shipped frozen or at room temperature prior to DNA extraction. Regarding this clone: Its antigen specificity is not known. No base quality information exists; no much larger clone differs at one position.

This sequence uses TRBV2 and TRBJ1-2; the D segment could be TRBD1, given 5 matching bases. This sequence originates from a woman in her forties or fifties with acute COVID-19. Sequencing used PBMCs or T cells enriched from blood (not recorded which). Read as DNA, the sequence is TGTGCCAGCAGGACCCCGACAGAGAACTATGGCTACACCTTC. This encodes CASRTPTENYGYTF.